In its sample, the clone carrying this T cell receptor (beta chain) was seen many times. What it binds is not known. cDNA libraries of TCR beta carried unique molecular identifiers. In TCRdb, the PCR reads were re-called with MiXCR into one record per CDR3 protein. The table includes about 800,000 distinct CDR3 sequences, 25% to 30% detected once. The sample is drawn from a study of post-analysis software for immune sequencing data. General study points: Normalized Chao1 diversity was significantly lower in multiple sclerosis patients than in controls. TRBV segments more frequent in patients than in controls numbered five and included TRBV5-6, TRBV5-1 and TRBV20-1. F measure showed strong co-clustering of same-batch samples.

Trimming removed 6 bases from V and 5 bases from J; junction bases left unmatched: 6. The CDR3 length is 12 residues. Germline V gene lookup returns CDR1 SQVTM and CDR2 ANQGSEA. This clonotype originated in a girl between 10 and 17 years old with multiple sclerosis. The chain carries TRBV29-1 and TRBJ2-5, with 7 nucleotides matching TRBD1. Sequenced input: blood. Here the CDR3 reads CSVEPGQETQYF. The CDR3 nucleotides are TGCAGCGTCGAACCGGGACAGGAGACCCAGTACTTC.